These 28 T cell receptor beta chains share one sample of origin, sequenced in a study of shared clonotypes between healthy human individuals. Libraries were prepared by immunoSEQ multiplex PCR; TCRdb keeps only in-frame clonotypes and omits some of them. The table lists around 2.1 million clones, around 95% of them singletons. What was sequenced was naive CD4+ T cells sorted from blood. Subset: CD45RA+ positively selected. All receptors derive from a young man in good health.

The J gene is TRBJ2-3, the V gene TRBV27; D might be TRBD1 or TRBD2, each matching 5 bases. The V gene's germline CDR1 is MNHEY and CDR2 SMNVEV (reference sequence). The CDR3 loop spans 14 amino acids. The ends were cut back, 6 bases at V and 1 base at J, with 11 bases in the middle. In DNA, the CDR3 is TGTGCCAGCAGCGTCAGGGACGGCACAGATACGCAGTATTTT. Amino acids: CASSVRDGTDTQYF.

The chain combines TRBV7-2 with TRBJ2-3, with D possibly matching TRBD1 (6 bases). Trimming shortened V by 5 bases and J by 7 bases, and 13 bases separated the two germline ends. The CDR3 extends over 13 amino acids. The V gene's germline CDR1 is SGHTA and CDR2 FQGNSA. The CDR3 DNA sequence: TGTGCCAGCAGCCCTTTACAGGGTAATACGCAGTATTTT. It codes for CASSPLQGNTQYF.

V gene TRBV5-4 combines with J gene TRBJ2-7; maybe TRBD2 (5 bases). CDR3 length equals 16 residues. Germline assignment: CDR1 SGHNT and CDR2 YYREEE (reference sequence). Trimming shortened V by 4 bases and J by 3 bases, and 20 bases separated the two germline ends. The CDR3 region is CASSPWGAKDLYEQYF. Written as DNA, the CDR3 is TGTGCCAGCAGCCCCTGGGGAGCGAAAGATCTCTACGAGCAGTACTTC.

DNA for the CDR3: TGTGCCAGCAGCTTAGGGGGACGGGGCAATCAGCCCCAGCATTTT. This codes for CASSLGGRGNQPQHF. The chain combines TRBV7-4 with TRBJ1-5; possible D gene TRBD1, 5 bases. This CDR3 spans 15 amino acids. Trimming cost V 1 base and J 2 bases, with 9 bases left between them. Germline V gene sequence: CDR1 SGHVT, CDR2 SQSDAQ.

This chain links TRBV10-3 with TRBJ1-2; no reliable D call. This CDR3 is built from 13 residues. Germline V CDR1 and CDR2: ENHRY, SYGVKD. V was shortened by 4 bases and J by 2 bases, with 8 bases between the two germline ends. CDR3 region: CAISGTLNYGYTF. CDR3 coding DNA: TGTGCCATCAGTGGGACCTTGAACTATGGCTACACCTTC.

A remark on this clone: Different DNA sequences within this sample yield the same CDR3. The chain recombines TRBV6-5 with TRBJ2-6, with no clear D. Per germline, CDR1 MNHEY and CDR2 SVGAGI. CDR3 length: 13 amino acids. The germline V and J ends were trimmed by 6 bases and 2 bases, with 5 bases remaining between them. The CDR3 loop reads CASSPPGANVLTF. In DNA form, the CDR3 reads TGTGCCAGCAGCCCCCCTGGGGCCAACGTCCTGACTTTC.

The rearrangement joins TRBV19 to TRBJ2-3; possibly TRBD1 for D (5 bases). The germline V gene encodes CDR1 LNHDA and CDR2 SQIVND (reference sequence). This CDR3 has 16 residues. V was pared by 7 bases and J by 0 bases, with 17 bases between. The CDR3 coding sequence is TGTGCCAGTACCCCTACGTGGGGCGGTAGCACAGATACGCAGTATTTT. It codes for CASTPTWGGSTDTQYF.

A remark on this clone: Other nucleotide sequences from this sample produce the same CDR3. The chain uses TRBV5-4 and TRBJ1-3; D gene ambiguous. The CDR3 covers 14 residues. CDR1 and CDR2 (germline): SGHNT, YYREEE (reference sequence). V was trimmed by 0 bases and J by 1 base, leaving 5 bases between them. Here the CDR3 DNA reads TGTGCCAGCAGCTTGGGAGGTTCTGGAAACACCATATATTTT. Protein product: CASSLGGSGNTIYF.

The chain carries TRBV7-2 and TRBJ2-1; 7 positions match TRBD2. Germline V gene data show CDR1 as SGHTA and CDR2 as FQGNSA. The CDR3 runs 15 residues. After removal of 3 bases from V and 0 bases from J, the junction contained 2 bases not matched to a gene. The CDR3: CASSFGGGSYNEQFF. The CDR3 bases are TGTGCCAGCAGCTTTGGCGGGGGCTCCTACAATGAGCAGTTCTTC.

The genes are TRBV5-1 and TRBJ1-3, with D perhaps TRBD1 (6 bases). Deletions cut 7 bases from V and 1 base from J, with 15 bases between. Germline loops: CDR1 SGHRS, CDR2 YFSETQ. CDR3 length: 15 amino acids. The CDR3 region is CASQPQGLSGNTIYF. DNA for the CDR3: TGCGCCAGCCAACCCCAGGGGCTATCTGGAAACACCATATATTTT.

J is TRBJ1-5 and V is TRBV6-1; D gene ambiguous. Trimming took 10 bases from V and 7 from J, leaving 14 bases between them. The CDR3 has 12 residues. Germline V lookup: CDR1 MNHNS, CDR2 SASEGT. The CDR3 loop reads CATRPLGQPQHF. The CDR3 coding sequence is TGTGCCACACGGCCCCTGGGGCAGCCCCAGCATTTT.

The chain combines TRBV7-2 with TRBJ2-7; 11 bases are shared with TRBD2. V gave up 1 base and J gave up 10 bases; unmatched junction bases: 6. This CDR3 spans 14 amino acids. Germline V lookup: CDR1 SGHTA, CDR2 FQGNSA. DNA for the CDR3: TGTGCCAGCAGCTTAGTCATTAGCGGGAGGGACCAGTACTTC. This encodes CASSLVISGRDQYF.

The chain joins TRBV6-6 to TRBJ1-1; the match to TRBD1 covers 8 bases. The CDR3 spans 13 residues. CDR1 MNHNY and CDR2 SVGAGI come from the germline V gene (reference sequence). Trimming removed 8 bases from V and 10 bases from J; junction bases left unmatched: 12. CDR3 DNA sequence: TGTGCCAGCGGGGGACAGGAAATTTCGGGAGCTTTCTTT. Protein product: CASGGQEISGAFF.

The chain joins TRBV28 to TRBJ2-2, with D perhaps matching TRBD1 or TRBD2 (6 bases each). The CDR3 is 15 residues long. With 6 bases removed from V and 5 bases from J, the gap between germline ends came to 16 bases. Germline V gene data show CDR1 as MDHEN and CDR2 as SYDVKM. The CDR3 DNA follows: TGTGCCAGCAGCGAGGGGGGTACTGAGACCGGGGAGCTGTTTTTT. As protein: CASSEGGTETGELFF.

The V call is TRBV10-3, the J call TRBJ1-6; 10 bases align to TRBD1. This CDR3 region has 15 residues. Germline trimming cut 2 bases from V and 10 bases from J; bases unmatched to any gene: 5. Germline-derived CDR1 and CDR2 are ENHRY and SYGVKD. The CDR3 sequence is CAISERQGAESPLHF. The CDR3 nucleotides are TGTGCCATCAGTGAGAGACAGGGGGCTGAGTCACCCCTCCACTTT.

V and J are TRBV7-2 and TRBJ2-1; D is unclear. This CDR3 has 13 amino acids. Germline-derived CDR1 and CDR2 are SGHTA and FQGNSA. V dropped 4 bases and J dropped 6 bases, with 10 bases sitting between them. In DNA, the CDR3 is TGTGCCAGCAGCTCCCATGTCCTCAATGAGCAGTTCTTC. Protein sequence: CASSSHVLNEQFF. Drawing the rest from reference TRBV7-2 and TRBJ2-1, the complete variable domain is GAGVSQSPSNKVTEKGKDVELRCDPISGHTALYWYRQSLGQGLEFLIYFQGNSAPDKSGLPSDRFSAERTGGSVSTLTIQRTQQEDSAVYLCASSSHVLNEQFFGPGTRLTVL.

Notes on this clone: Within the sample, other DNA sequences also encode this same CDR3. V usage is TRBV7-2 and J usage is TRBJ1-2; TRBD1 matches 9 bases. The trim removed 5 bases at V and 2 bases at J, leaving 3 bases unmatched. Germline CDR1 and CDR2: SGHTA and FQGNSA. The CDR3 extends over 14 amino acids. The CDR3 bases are TGTGCCAGCAGCCTAGGACAGGGGAACTATGGCTACACCTTC. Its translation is CASSLGQGNYGYTF.

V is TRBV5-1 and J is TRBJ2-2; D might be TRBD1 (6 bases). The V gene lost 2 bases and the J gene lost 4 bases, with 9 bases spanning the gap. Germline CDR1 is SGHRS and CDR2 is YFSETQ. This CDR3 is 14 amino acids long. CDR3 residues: CASSFQGSTGELFF. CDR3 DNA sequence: TGCGCCAGCAGCTTTCAGGGGTCCACCGGGGAGCTGTTTTTT.

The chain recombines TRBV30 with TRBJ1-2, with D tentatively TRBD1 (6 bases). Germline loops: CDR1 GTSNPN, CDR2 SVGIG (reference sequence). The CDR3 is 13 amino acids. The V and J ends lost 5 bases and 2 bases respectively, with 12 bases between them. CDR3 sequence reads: CAWAGDLNYGYTF. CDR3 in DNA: TGTGCCTGGGCAGGGGACCTAAACTATGGCTACACCTTC.

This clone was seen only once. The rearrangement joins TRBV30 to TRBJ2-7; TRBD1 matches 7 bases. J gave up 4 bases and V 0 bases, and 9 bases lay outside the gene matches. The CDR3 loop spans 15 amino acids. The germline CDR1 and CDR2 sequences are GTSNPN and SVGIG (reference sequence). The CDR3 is CAWSVGLAGGYEQYF. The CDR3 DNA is TGTGCCTGGAGTGTTGGTTTGGCAGGGGGTTACGAGCAGTACTTC. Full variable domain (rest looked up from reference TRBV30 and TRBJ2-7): SQTIHQWPATLVQPVGSPLSLECTVEGTSNPNLYWYRQAAGRGLQLLFYSVGIGQISSEVPQNLSASRPQDRQFILSSKKLLLSDSGFYLCAWSVGLAGGYEQYFGPGTRLTVT.

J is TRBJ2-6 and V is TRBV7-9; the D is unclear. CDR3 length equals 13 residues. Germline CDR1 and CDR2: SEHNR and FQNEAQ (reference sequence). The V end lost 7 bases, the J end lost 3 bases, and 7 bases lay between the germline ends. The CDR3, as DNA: TGTGCCAGCAAACTCCTTGGGGCCAACGTCCTGACTTTC. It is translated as CASKLLGANVLTF.

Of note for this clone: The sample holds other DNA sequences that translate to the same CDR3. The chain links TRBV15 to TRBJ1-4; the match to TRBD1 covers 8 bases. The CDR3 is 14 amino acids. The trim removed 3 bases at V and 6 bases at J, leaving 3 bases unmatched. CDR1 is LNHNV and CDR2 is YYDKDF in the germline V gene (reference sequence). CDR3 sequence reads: CATSRDRVDEKLFF. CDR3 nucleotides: TGTGCCACCAGCAGGGACAGGGTGGATGAAAAACTGTTTTTT. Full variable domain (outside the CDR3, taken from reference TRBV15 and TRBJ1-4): DAMVIQNPRYQVTQFGKPVTLSCSQTLNHNVMYWYQQKSSQAPKLLFHYYDKDFNNEADTPDNFQSRRPNTSFCFLDIRSPGLGDTAMYLCATSRDRVDEKLFFGSGTQLSVL.

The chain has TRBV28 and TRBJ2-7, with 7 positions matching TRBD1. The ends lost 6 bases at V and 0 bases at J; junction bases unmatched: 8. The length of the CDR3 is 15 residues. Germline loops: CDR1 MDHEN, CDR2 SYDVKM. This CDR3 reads CASSSPGQNSYEQYF. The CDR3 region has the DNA TGTGCCAGCAGCTCACCGGGACAGAACTCCTACGAGCAGTACTTC.

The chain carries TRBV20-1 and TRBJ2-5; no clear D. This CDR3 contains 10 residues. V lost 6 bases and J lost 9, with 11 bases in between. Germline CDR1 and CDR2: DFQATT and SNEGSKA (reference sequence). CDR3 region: CSATLEAQYF. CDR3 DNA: TGCAGTGCGACCCTTGAGGCCCAGTACTTC.

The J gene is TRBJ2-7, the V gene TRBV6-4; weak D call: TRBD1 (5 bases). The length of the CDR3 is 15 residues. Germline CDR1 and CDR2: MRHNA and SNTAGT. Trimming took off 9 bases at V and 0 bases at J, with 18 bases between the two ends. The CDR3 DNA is TGTGCCAGTCTTACTCAGGGTGATCCCTCCTACGAGCAGTACTTC. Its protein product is CASLTQGDPSYEQYF.

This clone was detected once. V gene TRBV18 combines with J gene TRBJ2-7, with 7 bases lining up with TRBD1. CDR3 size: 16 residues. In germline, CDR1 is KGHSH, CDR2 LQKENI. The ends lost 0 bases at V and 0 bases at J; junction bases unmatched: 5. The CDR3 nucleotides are TGTGCCAGCTCACCACCGCGCAGGGGGAGCTCCTACGAGCAGTACTTC. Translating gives CASSPPRRGSSYEQYF.

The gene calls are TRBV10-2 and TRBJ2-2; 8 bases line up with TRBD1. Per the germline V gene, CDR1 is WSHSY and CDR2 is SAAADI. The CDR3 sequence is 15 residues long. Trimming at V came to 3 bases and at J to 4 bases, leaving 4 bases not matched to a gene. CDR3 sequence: CASSESGTGTGELFF. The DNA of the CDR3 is TGCGCCAGCAGTGAATCGGGGACAGGCACCGGGGAGCTGTTTTTT.

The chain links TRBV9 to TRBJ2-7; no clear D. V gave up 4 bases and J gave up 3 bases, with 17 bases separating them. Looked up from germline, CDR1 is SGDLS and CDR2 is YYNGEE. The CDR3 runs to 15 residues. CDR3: CASSPSPDLLYEQYF. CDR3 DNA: TGTGCCAGCAGCCCATCTCCGGACCTACTCTACGAGCAGTACTTC.